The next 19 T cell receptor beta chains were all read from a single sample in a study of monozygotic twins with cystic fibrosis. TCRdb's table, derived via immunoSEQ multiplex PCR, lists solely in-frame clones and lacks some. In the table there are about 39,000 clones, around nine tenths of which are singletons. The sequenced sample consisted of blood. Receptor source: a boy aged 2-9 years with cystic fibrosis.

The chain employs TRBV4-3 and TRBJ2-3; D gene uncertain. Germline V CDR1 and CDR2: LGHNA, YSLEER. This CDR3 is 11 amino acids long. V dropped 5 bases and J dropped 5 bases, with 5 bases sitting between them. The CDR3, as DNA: TGCGCCAGCAGCGCCATAGATACGCAGTATTTT. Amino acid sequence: CASSAIDTQYF.

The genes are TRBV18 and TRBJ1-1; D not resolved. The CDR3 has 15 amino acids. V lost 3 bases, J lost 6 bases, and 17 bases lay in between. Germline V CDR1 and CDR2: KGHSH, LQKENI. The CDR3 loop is CASSPKAQVASEAFF. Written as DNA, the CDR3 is TGTGCCAGCTCACCCAAGGCTCAAGTTGCCTCTGAAGCTTTCTTT.

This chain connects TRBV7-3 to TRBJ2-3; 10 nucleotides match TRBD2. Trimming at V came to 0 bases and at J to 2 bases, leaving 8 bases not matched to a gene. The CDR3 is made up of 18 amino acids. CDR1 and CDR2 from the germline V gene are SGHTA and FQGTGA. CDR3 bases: TGTGCCAGCAGCTTAACTGTACTAGCGGGGACTTACACAGATACGCAGTATTTT. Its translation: CASSLTVLAGTYTDTQYF.

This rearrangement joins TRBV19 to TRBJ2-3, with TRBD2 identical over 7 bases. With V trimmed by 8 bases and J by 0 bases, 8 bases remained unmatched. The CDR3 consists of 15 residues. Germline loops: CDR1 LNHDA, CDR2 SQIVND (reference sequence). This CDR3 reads CASASGGGSTDTQYF. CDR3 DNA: TGTGCCAGTGCATCCGGCGGGGGTAGCACAGATACGCAGTATTTT.

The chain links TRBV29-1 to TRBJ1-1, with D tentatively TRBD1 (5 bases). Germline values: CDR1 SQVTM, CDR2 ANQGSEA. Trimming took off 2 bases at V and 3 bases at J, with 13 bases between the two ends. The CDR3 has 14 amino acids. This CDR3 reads CSVEPTAGDTEAFF. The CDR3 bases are TGCAGCGTTGAACCCACTGCGGGGGACACTGAAGCTTTCTTT.

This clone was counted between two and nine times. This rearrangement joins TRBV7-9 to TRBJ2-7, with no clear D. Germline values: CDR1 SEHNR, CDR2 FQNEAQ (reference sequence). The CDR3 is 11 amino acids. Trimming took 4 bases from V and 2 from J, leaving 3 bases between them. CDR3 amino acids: CASSSTYEQYF. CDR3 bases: TGTGCCAGCAGCTCCACCTACGAGCAGTACTTC.

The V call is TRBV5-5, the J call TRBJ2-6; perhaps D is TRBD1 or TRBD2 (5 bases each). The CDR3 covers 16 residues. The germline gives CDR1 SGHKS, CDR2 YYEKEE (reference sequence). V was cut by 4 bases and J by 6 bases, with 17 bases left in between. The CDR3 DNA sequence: TGTGCCAGCAGCGTCCTGGGACCGCCAGCGGCCAACGTCCTGACTTTC. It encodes CASSVLGPPAANVLTF.

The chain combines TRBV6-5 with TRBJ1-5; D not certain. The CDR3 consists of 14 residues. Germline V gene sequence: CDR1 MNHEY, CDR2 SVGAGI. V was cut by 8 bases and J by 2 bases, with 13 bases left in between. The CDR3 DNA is TGTGCCAGCGGGCGAAGTGGGGGCAATCAGCCCCAGCATTTT. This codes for CASGRSGGNQPQHF.

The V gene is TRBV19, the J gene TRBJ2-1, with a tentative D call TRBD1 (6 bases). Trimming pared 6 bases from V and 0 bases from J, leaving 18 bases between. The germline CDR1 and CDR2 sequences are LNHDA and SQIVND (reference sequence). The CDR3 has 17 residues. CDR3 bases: TGTGCCAGTAGCACCTCCCACAGGGCCCCCTCCTACAATGAGCAGTTCTTC. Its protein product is CASSTSHRAPSYNEQFF. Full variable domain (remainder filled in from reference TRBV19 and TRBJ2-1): DGGITQSPKYLFRKEGQNVTLSCEQNLNHDAMYWYRQDPGQGLRLIYYSQIVNDFQKGDIAEGYSVSREKKESFPLTVTSAQKNPTAFYLCASSTSHRAPSYNEQFFGPGTRLTVL.

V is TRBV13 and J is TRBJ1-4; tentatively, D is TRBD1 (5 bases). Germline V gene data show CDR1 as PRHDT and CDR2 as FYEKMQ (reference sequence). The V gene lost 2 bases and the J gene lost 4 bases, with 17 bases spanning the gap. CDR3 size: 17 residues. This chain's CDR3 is CASSLRVWGGVNEKLFF. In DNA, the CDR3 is TGTGCCAGCAGCTTAAGAGTGTGGGGCGGTGTTAATGAAAAACTGTTTTTT.

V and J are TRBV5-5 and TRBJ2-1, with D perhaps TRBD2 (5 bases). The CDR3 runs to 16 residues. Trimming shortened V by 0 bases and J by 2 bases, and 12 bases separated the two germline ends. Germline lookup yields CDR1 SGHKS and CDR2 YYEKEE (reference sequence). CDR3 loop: CASSLGPGSTYNEQFF. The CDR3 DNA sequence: TGTGCCAGCAGCTTGGGTCCGGGAAGTACCTACAATGAGCAGTTCTTC.

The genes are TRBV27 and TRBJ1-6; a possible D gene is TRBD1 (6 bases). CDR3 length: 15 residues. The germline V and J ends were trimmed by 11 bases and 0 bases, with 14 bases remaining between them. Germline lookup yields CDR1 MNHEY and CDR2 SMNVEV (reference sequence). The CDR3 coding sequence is TGTGCCGGACACAGGGACGACTCCTATAATTCACCCCTCCACTTT. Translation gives CAGHRDDSYNSPLHF.

The CDR3 bases are TGTGCCACCAGCAGGACTGCTGGGACAGCAAACAATTCACCCCTCCACTTT. This encodes CATSRTAGTANNSPLHF. The chain is built from TRBV15 and TRBJ1-6; TRBD1 agrees at 7 bases. CDR1 is LNHNV and CDR2 is YYDKDF in the germline V gene (reference sequence). The CDR3 is 17 residues long. J was trimmed by 7 bases and V by 3 bases; bases with no gene match: 12.

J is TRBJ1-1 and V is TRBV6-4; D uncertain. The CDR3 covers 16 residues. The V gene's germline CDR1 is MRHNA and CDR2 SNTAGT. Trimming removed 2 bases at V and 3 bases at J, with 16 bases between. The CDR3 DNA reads TGTGCCAGCAGTGACCCCCCGACCTGGGGTGACACTGAAGCTTTCTTT. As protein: CASSDPPTWGDTEAFF.

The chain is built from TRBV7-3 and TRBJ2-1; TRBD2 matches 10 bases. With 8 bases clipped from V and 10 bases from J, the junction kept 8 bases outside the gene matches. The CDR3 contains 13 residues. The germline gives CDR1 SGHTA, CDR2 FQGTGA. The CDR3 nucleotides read TGTGCCAGCGGGCTAGCGGGGGTCCCGGAGCAGTTCTTC. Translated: CASGLAGVPEQFF.

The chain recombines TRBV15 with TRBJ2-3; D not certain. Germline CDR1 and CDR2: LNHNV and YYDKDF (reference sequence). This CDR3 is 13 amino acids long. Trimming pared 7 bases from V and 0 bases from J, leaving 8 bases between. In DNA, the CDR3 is TGTGCCACCAATGGTAGGAGCACAGATACGCAGTATTTT. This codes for CATNGRSTDTQYF.

CDR3 nucleotide sequence: TGCGCCAGCAGCCTAAAGACAGGGGGCCTGAACATTCAGTACTTC. Residues: CASSLKTGGLNIQYF. V and J are TRBV4-3 and TRBJ2-4, with TRBD1 matching over 10 bases. V was pared by 4 bases and J by 7 bases, with 7 bases of the junction left unmatched. This CDR3 contains 15 residues. Germline CDR1 LGHNA, CDR2 YSLEER.

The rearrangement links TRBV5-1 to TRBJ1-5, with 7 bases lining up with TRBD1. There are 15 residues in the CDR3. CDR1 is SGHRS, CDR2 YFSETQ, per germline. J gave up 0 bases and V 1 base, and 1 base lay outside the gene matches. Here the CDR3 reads CASSLTGASNQPQHF. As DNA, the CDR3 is TGCGCCAGCAGCTTGACAGGGGCTAGCAATCAGCCCCAGCATTTT.

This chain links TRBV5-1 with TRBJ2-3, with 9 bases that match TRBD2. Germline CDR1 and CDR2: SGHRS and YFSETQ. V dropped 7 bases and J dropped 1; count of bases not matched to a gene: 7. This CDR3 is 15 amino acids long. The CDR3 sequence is CASLSGGYGTDTQYF. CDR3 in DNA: TGCGCCAGCCTTAGCGGGGGCTACGGCACAGATACGCAGTATTTT.